Each of the 27 T cell receptor beta chains below was sequenced from the same sample in a study of blood T cell repertoires in COVID-19. Assay: immunoSEQ multiplex PCR; the TCRdb copy retains only in-frame clones and omits some. This sample has 160,000 or so clones, with 78% found just once. Material: peripheral blood. These receptor sequences come from a woman older than 75 with acute or convalescent COVID-19.

This clone has more than one count but fewer than ten. The chain combines TRBV5-5 with TRBJ2-7; D is uncertain. CDR3 size: 12 residues. The germline V gene has CDR1 SGHKS and CDR2 YYEKEE (reference sequence). V was clipped by 0 bases and J by 7 bases, with 8 bases between them. The CDR3 nucleotides read TGTGCCAGCAGCTTGGGAGTTGTTGAGCAGTACTTC. It encodes CASSLGVVEQYF.

The chain links TRBV6-5 to TRBJ2-1; no firm D call. The CDR3 is 14 amino acids. Trimming removed 2 bases from V and 5 bases from J, with 10 bases in between. Germline loops: CDR1 MNHEY, CDR2 SVGAGI. The DNA of the CDR3 is TGTGCCAGCAGTTACGGCGGATCCAACAATGAGCAGTTCTTC. It specifies CASSYGGSNNEQFF.

This rearrangement joins TRBV6-5 to TRBJ1-2; no firm D call. Trimming removed 0 bases from V and 4 bases from J, with 12 bases in between. The V gene's germline CDR1 is MNHEY and CDR2 SVGAGI. This CDR3 is built from 15 residues. In DNA form, the CDR3 reads TGTGCCAGCAGTTACTCGATGGGCGGGATCTATGGCTACACCTTC. Amino acids: CASSYSMGGIYGYTF.

The rearrangement uses TRBV10-3 and TRBJ1-1, with a tentative D call TRBD1 (6 bases). Germline V gives CDR1 ENHRY, CDR2 SYGVKD. CDR3 length: 14 amino acids. V was cut by 4 bases and J by 6 bases, with 15 bases left in between. This chain's CDR3 is CAISGRGRRAEAFF. Here the CDR3 DNA reads TGTGCCATCAGTGGCAGGGGCCGACGGGCTGAAGCTTTCTTT.

The V gene is TRBV5-1, the J gene TRBJ1-1; possibly TRBD1 for D (6 bases). This CDR3 contains 17 residues. The germline V gene has CDR1 SGHRS and CDR2 YFSETQ. V was shortened by 0 bases and J by 4 bases, with 19 bases between the two germline ends. The CDR3 region is CASSLDPAGGPGTEAFF. The CDR3 DNA follows: TGCGCCAGCAGCTTGGACCCCGCCGGGGGGCCGGGCACTGAAGCTTTCTTT. The variable domain in full, with the rest retrieved from reference TRBV5-1 and TRBJ1-1, is KAGVTQTPRYLIKTRGQQVTLSCSPISGHRSVSWYQQTPGQGLQFLFEYFSETQRNKGNFPGRFSGRQFSNSRSEMNVSTLELGDSALYLCASSLDPAGGPGTEAFFGQGTRLTVV.

This clone was seen a handful of times. Additional DNA sequences in this sample encode the identical CDR3. The chain links TRBV19 to TRBJ2-7, with TRBD2 as a possible D gene (5 bases). V lost 1 base to trimming and J lost 3 bases, with 7 bases between them. CDR1 is LNHDA, CDR2 SQIVND, per germline (reference sequence). CDR3 length: 13 residues. The CDR3 loop reads CASSIGEGYEQYF. The CDR3 coding sequence is TGTGCCAGTAGTATAGGAGAGGGCTACGAGCAGTACTTC.

The chain uses TRBV7-9 and TRBJ2-6; no clear D gene. The germline CDR1 and CDR2 sequences are SEHNR and FQNEAQ (reference sequence). Trimming removed 1 base from V and 3 bases from J, with 7 bases in between. This CDR3 contains 15 residues. The CDR3 nucleotides read TGTGCCAGCAGCTTAGGGGCTGGTGGGGCCAACGTCCTGACTTTC. Residues: CASSLGAGGANVLTF.

J is TRBJ1-2 and V is TRBV7-9; a weak D match, TRBD1 (6 bases). The CDR3 consists of 13 residues. Trimming removed 7 bases from V and 4 bases from J, with 13 bases in between. CDR1 SEHNR and CDR2 FQNEAQ come from the germline V gene (reference sequence). For the CDR3, the DNA is TGTGCCAGCACCACGGGCAGGGGCTATGGCTACACCTTC. Translating gives CASTTGRGYGYTF.

This sequence joins TRBV20-1 and TRBJ1-1; D ambiguous. This CDR3 comprises 11 residues. V shed 3 bases and J shed 1 base, with 3 bases lying between them. In germline, CDR1 is DFQATT, CDR2 SNEGSKA (reference sequence). CDR3 nucleotides: TGCAGTGCTAGTCGGAACACTGAAGCTTTCTTT. Protein: CSASRNTEAFF.

The V and J genes are TRBV2 and TRBJ1-3; no clear D gene. Germline V lookup: CDR1 SNHLY, CDR2 FYNNEI. The CDR3 is made up of 16 amino acids. The germline V and J ends were trimmed by 10 bases and 4 bases, with 23 bases remaining between them. The CDR3 region has the DNA TGTGCCACCCCAACACGCGAACTAAAAAGCGGAAACACCATATATTTT. Translated, it gives CATPTRELKSGNTIYF.

J is TRBJ1-4 and V is TRBV7-9; 10 nucleotides line up with TRBD1. Germline CDR1 is SEHNR and CDR2 is FQNEAQ (reference sequence). The CDR3 has 15 amino acids. The V and J ends lost 4 bases and 7 bases, in that order; junction bases with no gene match: 6. Here the CDR3 reads CASSSRTGGFEKLFF. DNA for the CDR3: TGTGCCAGCAGCTCCCGGACAGGGGGATTTGAAAAACTGTTTTTT.

Only a few counts were recorded for this clone. The germline gene is not matched at one end of the junction; a read error may be the cause. The chain combines TRBV18 with TRBJ1-2; no clear D gene. This CDR3 contains 13 residues. The germline V gene encodes CDR1 KGHSH and CDR2 LQKENI. CDR3 sequence (DNA): TGTGCCAGCTCTCCACGAGAAGAAGATGGCTACACCTTC. The encoded protein is CASSPREEDGYTF.

This chain joins TRBV5-4 and TRBJ2-3; TRBD1 agrees at 8 bases. With V trimmed by 3 bases and J by 0 bases, 3 bases remained unmatched. The CDR3 length is 15 residues. Germline V gene lookup returns CDR1 SGHNT and CDR2 YYREEE (reference sequence). CDR3 protein: CASSSRTGSTDTQYF. CDR3 coding DNA: TGTGCCAGCAGCTCCCGGACAGGGAGCACAGATACGCAGTATTTT.

The rearrangement links TRBV5-1 to TRBJ2-3; the match to TRBD2 covers 7 bases. V gave up 2 bases and J gave up 4 bases; unmatched junction bases: 4. The CDR3 runs to 14 residues. Germline assignment: CDR1 SGHRS and CDR2 YFSETQ. CDR3 sequence reads: CASSFRAGPDTQYF. The CDR3 nucleotides are TGCGCCAGCAGCTTTCGAGCGGGGCCAGATACGCAGTATTTT.

This clone was detected once. The V and J genes are TRBV4-1 and TRBJ2-5; 8 nucleotides match TRBD2. Germline V CDR1 and CDR2: MGHRA, YSYEKL. The length of the CDR3 is 16 residues. V lost 1 base and J lost 4; bases outside the gene matches: 8. This chain's CDR3 is CASSQGFGGGRETQYF. CDR3 sequence (DNA): TGCGCCAGCAGCCAAGGGTTCGGGGGGGGCCGAGAGACCCAGTACTTC.

This chain connects TRBV19 to TRBJ1-1; 11 positions agree with TRBD1. This CDR3 region has 14 residues. J was trimmed by 4 bases and V by 10 bases; bases with no gene match: 8. Per germline, CDR1 LNHDA and CDR2 SQIVND (reference sequence). DNA for the CDR3: TGTGCCACCCAGGACAGGGGGCGGACCACTGAAGCTTTCTTT. Translated: CATQDRGRTTEAFF.

The rearrangement uses TRBV6-5 and TRBJ2-1; a weak D match, TRBD2 (6 bases). This CDR3 is built from 15 residues. V lost 4 bases and J 7 bases, leaving 17 bases between the germline ends. The germline gives CDR1 MNHEY, CDR2 SVGAGI. The CDR3: CASSSPGRGQNEQFF. CDR3 DNA: TGTGCCAGCAGTTCACCTGGGCGGGGCCAGAATGAGCAGTTCTTC.

This clone was counted at least ten times. This chain connects TRBV7-9 to TRBJ1-4; the D gene is possibly TRBD1 (6 bases). Deletions cut 6 bases from V and 10 bases from J, with 21 bases between. This CDR3 is 15 amino acids long. Germline lookup yields CDR1 SEHNR and CDR2 FQNEAQ (reference sequence). In nucleotides, the CDR3 is TGTGCCAGCAGGGGGGCCGGCAGGGTGGTCGGAAAACTGTTTTTT. It codes for CASRGAGRVVGKLFF.

This rearrangement joins TRBV5-4 to TRBJ2-1; perhaps TRBD1 as D (6 bases). The V end lost 1 base, the J end lost 2 bases, and 10 bases lay between the germline ends. Germline-derived CDR1 and CDR2 are SGHNT and YYREEE (reference sequence). The CDR3 runs 15 residues. CDR3 in amino acids: CASSLRQGTYNEQFF. CDR3 nucleotides: TGTGCCAGCAGCTTGCGCCAGGGGACCTACAATGAGCAGTTCTTC.

This clone was seen a single time. The chain combines TRBV28 with TRBJ1-1; no definite D call. V was cut by 7 bases and J by 0 bases, with 18 bases left in between. CDR1 MDHEN and CDR2 SYDVKM come from the germline V gene. The CDR3 spans 16 residues. The CDR3 nucleotides read TGTGCCAGCACCCTCGAGGCCTTTGGCATGAACACTGAAGCTTTCTTT. Translating it yields CASTLEAFGMNTEAFF.

The V call is TRBV7-9, the J call TRBJ1-1; TRBD1 aligns across 12 bases. This CDR3 has 16 residues. Trimming removed 8 bases from V and 5 bases from J; junction bases left unmatched: 12. Germline V CDR1 and CDR2: SEHNR, FQNEAQ (reference sequence). The CDR3: CASFPPGQGAGTEAFF. In DNA form, the CDR3 reads TGTGCCAGCTTCCCCCCGGGACAGGGGGCCGGGACTGAAGCTTTCTTT. Using reference TRBV7-9 and TRBJ1-1 for the parts outside the CDR3, the full variable domain is DTGVSQNPRHKITKRGQNVTFRCDPISEHNRLYWYRQTLGQGPEFLTYFQNEAQLEKSRLLSDRFSAERPKGSFSTLEIQRTEQGDSAMYLCASFPPGQGAGTEAFFGQGTRLTVV.

CDR3: CASRETGNRGNTIYF. The CDR3 DNA reads TGTGCCAGCAGAGAGACAGGCAACCGGGGAAACACCATATATTTT. J is TRBJ1-3 and V is TRBV6-5; TRBD1 is a possible D gene (6 bases). From germline, CDR1 is MNHEY and CDR2 SVGAGI. The V and J ends lost 6 bases and 4 bases respectively, with 16 bases between them. The CDR3 has 15 residues.

The chain links TRBV29-1 to TRBJ2-7; 10 bases agree with TRBD1. The germline V gene has CDR1 SQVTM and CDR2 ANQGSEA. V was pared by 6 bases and J by 3 bases, with 5 bases of the junction left unmatched. This CDR3 is built from 13 residues. CDR3 sequence: CSVVGQGSYEQYF. The CDR3 DNA is TGCAGCGTCGTGGGACAGGGGAGCTACGAGCAGTACTTC.

The CDR3 DNA reads TGTGCCAGTAGTATAGTGGCCAATAGCAATCAGCCCCAGCATTTT. Protein sequence: CASSIVANSNQPQHF. The V and J genes are TRBV19 and TRBJ1-5; D is undetermined. Germline lookup yields CDR1 LNHDA and CDR2 SQIVND (reference sequence). This CDR3 spans 15 amino acids. V was clipped by 1 base and J by 0 bases, with 7 bases between them.

The V call is TRBV5-1, the J call TRBJ2-2; 10 bases fit TRBD1. Germline CDR1 and CDR2: SGHRS and YFSETQ. The V segment lost 7 bases and the J segment 4 bases; nucleotides outside the gene matches: 7. This CDR3 contains 15 residues. Here the CDR3 DNA reads TGCGCCAGCGGGACGACAGGGGGCGGCACCGGGGAGCTGTTTTTT. Translating gives CASGTTGGGTGELFF.

The gene calls are TRBV5-1 and TRBJ2-2, with TRBD1 as a possible D gene (5 bases). The CDR3 contains 14 residues. V lost 2 bases, J lost 2 bases, and 7 bases lay in between. Germline assignment: CDR1 SGHRS and CDR2 YFSETQ. This chain's CDR3 is CASSFGANTGELFF. CDR3 DNA: TGCGCCAGCAGCTTTGGGGCCAACACCGGGGAGCTGTTTTTT.

The chain employs TRBV6-6 and TRBJ2-1, with a possible D match to TRBD1 (5 bases). Germline V gene sequence: CDR1 MNHNY, CDR2 SVGAGI (reference sequence). The ends were cut back, 0 bases at V and 8 bases at J, with 11 bases in the middle. The CDR3 totals 14 residues. CDR3 loop: CASSYSQGGDEQFF. CDR3 DNA sequence: TGTGCCAGCAGTTACTCGCAGGGTGGCGATGAGCAGTTCTTC.